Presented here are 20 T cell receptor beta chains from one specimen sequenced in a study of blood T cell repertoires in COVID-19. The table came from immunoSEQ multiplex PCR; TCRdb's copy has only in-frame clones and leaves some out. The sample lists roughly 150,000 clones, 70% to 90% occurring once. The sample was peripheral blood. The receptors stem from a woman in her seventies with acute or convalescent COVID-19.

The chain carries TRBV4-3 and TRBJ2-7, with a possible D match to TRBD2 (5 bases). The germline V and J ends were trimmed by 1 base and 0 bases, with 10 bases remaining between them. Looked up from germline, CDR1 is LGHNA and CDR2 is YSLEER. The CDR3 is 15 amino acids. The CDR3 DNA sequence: TGCGCCAGCAGCCAAGGTTTCGGAGGCTCCTACGAGCAGTACTTC. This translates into CASSQGFGGSYEQYF.

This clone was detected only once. CDR3 loop: CATSDSGAYGYTF. In nucleotides, the CDR3 is TGTGCCACCAGTGATTCAGGGGCCTATGGCTACACCTTC. The chain employs TRBV24-1 and TRBJ1-2, with D possibly matching TRBD1 (6 bases). Deletions cut 2 bases from V and 4 bases from J, with 7 bases between. The CDR3 covers 13 residues. Germline V gene data show CDR1 as KGHDR and CDR2 as SFDVKD.

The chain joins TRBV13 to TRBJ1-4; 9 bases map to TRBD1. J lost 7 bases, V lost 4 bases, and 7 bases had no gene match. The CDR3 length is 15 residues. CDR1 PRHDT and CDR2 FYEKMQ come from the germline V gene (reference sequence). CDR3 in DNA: TGTGCCAGCAGCTCGCTACAGGGGGCTGGTGAAAAACTGTTTTTT. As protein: CASSSLQGAGEKLFF.

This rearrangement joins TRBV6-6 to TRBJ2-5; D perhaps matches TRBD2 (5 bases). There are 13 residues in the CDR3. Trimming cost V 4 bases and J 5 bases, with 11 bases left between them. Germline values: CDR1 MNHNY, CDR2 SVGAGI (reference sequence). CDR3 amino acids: CASSSPPGETQYF. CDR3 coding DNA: TGTGCCAGCAGTTCCCCACCGGGGGAGACCCAGTACTTC.

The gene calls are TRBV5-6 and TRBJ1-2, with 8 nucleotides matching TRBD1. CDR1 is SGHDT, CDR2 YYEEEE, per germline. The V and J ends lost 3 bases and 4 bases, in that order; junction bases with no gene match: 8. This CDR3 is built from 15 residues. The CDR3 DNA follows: TGTGCCAGCAGCTACCTGACAGGGGAATTCTATGGCTACACCTTC. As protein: CASSYLTGEFYGYTF. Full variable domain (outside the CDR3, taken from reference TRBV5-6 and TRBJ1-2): DAGVTQSPTHLIKTRGQQVTLRCSPKSGHDTVSWYQQALGQGPQFIFQYYEEEERQRGNFPDRFSGHQFPNYSSELNVNALLLGDSALYLCASSYLTGEFYGYTFGSGTRLTVV.

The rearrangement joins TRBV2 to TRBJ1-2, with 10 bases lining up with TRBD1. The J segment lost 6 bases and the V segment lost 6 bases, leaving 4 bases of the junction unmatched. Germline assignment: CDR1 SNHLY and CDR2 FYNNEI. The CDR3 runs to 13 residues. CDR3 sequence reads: CASSGGTGDGYTF. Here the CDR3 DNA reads TGTGCCAGCAGCGGAGGGACAGGGGATGGCTACACCTTC.

For the CDR3, the DNA is TGTGCCAGTACAGGGCTGGACTATGGCTACACCTTC. Its protein is CASTGLDYGYTF. The gene calls are TRBV4-2 and TRBJ1-2; a weak D match, TRBD1 (6 bases). The CDR3 length is 12 residues. Between the trimmed V and J ends, which lost 9 bases and 3 bases, there was a span of 11 bases. The germline V gene encodes CDR1 LGHNA and CDR2 YNFKEQ.

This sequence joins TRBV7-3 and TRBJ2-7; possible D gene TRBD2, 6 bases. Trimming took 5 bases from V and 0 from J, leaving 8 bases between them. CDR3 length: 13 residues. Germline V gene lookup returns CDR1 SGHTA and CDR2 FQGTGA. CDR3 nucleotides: TGTGCCAGCAGCCGGGACTCCTCCTACGAGCAGTACTTC. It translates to CASSRDSSYEQYF.

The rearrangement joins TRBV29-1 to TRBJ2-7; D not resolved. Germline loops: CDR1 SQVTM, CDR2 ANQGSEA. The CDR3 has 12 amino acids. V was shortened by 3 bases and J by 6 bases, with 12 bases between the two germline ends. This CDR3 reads CSVETNEREQYF. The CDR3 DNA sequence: TGCAGCGTTGAGACGAATGAGCGCGAGCAGTACTTC.

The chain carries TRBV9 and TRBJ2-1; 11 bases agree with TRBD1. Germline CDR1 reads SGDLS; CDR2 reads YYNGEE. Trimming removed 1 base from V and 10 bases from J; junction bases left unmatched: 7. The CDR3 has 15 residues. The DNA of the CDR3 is TGTGCCAGCAGCGTATGGGGACAGGGGGACCCGGAGCAGTTCTTC. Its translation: CASSVWGQGDPEQFF.

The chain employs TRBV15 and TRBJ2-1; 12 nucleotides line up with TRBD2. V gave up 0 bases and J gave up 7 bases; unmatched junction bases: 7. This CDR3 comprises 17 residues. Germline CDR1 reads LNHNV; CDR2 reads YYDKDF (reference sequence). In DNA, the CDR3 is TGTGCCACCAGCAGAGATCGGTCTAGCGGGAGGGGTAATGAGCAGTTCTTC. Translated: CATSRDRSSGRGNEQFF. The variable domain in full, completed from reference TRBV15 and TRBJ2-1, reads DAMVIQNPRYQVTQFGKPVTLSCSQTLNHNVMYWYQQKSSQAPKLLFHYYDKDFNNEADTPDNFQSRRPNTSFCFLDIRSPGLGDTAMYLCATSRDRSSGRGNEQFFGPGTRLTVL.

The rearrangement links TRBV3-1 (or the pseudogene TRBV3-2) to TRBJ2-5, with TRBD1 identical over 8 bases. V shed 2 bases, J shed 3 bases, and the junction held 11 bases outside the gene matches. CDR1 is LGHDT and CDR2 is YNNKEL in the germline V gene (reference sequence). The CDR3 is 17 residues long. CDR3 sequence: CASSQLDRAEAEETQYF. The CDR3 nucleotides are TGTGCCAGCAGCCAACTGGACAGGGCCGAGGCTGAAGAGACCCAGTACTTC.

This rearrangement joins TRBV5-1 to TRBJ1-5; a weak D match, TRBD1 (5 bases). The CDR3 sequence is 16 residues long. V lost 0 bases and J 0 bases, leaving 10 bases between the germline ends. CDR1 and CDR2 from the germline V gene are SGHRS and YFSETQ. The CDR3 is CASSLAGGDSNQPQHF. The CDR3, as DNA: TGCGCCAGCAGCTTGGCGGGGGGAGATAGCAATCAGCCCCAGCATTTT.

The CDR3 sequence is CASSSIGGETQYF. CDR3 coding DNA: TGTGCCAGCAGTTCGATAGGGGGAGAGACCCAGTACTTC. The chain couples TRBV12-3 or TRBV12-4 to TRBJ2-5; weak D call: TRBD1 (6 bases). The V and J ends lost 4 bases and 4 bases respectively, with 10 bases between them. The CDR3 spans 13 residues.

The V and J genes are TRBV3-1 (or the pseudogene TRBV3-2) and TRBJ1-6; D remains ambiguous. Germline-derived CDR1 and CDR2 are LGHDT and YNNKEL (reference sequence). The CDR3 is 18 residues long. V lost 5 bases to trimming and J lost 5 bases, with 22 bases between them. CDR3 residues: CASSSIRAAGRNNSPLHF. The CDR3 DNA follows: TGTGCCAGCAGCTCCATCCGTGCGGCCGGGAGAAATAATTCACCCCTCCACTTT.

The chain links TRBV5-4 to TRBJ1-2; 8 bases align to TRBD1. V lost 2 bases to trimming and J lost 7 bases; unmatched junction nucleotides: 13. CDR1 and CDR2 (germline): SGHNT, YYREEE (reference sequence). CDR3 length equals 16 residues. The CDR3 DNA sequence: TGTGCCAGCAGCTTCGCTGGACAGGGTCGGGGGGCTGGCTACACCTTC. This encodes CASSFAGQGRGAGYTF.

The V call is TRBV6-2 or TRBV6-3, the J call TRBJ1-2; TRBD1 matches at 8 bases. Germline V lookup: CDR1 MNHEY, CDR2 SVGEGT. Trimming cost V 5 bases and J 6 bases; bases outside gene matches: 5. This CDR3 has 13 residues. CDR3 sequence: CASSDRGRDGYTF. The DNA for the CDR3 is TGTGCCAGCAGTGACAGGGGCAGAGATGGCTACACCTTC.

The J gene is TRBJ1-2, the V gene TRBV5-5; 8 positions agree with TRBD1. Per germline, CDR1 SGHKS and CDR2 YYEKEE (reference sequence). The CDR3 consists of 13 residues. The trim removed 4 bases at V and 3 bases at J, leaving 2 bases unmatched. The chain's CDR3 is CASSVTGDYGYTF. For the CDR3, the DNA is TGTGCCAGCAGCGTGACAGGGGACTATGGCTACACCTTC.

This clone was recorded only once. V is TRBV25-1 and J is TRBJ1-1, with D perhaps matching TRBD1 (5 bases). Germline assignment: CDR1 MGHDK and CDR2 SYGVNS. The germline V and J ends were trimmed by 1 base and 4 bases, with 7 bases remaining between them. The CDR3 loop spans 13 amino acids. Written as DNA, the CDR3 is TGTGCCAGCAGTGAATGGGGGGGCACTGAAGCTTTCTTT. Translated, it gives CASSEWGGTEAFF.

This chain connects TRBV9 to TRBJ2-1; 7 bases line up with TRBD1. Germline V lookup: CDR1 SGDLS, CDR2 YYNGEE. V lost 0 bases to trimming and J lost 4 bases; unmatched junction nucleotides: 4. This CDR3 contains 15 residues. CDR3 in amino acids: CASSVDTGEYNEQFF. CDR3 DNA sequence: TGTGCCAGCAGCGTAGACACAGGGGAATACAATGAGCAGTTCTTC.